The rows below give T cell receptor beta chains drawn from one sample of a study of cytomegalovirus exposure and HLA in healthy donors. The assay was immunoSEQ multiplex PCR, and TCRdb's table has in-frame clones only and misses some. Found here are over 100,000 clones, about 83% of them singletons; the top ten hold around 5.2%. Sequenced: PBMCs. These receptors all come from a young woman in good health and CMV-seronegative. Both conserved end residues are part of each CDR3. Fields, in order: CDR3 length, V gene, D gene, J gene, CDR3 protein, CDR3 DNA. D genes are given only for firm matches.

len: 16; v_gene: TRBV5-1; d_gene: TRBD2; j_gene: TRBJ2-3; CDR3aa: CASSPTSGSGADTQYF; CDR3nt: TGCGCCAGCAGCCCGACTAGCGGGAGTGGGGCAGATACGCAGTATTTT
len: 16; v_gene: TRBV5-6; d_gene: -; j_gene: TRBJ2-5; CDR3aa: CASSPWRGQRQETQYF; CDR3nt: TGTGCCAGCAGCCCATGGCGGGGCCAGAGGCAAGAGACCCAGTACTTC
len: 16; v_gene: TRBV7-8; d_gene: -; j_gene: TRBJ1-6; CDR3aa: CASSLYVVGGASPLHF; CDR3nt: TGTGCCAGCAGCTTATACGTAGTCGGGGGAGCTTCACCCCTCCACTTT
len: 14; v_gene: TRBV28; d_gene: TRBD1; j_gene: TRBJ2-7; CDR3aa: CASRETGAGYEQYF; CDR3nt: TGTGCCAGCAGGGAAACAGGGGCAGGATACGAGCAGTACTTC
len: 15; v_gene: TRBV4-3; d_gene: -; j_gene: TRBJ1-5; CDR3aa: CASSPVVGGGQPQHF; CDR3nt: TGCGCCAGCAGCCCAGTGGTGGGAGGAGGCCAGCCCCAGCATTTT
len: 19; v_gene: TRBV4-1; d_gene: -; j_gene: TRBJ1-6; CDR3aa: CASSQDRYGTPPFNSPLHF; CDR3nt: TGCGCCAGCAGCCAAGATAGGTATGGGACTCCGCCGTTTAATTCACCCCTCCACTTT
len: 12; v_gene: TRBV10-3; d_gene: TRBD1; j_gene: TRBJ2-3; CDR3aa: CAIQGDTDTQYF; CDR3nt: TGTGCCATACAGGGGGACACAGATACGCAGTATTTT
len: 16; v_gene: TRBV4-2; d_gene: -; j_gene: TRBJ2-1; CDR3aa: CASSQESAGGYNEQFF; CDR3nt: TGTGCCAGCAGCCAAGAATCGGCAGGGGGGTACAATGAGCAGTTCTTC
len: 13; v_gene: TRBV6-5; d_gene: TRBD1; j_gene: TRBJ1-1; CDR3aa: CASTTGMRTEAFF; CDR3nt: TGTGCCAGCACGACAGGGATGAGGACTGAAGCTTTCTTT
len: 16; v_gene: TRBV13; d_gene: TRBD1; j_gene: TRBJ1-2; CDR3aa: CASSPGTGYRDYGYTF; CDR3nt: TGTGCCAGCAGCCCAGGGACAGGGTATAGAGACTATGGCTACACCTTC